A selection of T cell receptor beta chains follows, all from one sample in a study of blood T cell repertoires in COVID-19. Libraries were prepared by immunoSEQ multiplex PCR; TCRdb keeps only in-frame clonotypes and omits some of them. The sample shows around 330,000 clones, 90% of them seen only once. The sample taken for sequencing was PBMCs or T cells enriched from blood (not recorded which). The receptors were sampled from a man aged 55 to 70 who had recovered from COVID-19. Each CDR3 is given with its conserved first and last residue. A D gene is named only where the DNA matches it firmly. Only some rows state a clone size, as once, few, many or a class for expanded clones.

cdr3_nt: TGTGCCAGCTCACCTCAGGTTAACTATGGCTACACCTTC; cdr3_aa: CASSPQVNYGYTF; v_call: TRBV18; clone_size: once; d_call: -; j_call: TRBJ1-2
cdr3_nt: TGCAGTGCTAGTGGAGCTAACTATGGCTACACCTTC; cdr3_aa: CSASGANYGYTF; v_call: TRBV20-1; clone_size: -; d_call: -; j_call: TRBJ1-2
cdr3_nt: TGTGCCACCCAGGCTAGGTCTAGCCACAATGAGCAGTTCTTC; cdr3_aa: CATQARSSHNEQFF; v_call: TRBV24-1; clone_size: -; d_call: -; j_call: TRBJ2-1
cdr3_nt: TGTGCCAGCAGTGAATCGGTAGTTAGCTCTGGAAACACCATATATTTT; cdr3_aa: CASSESVVSSGNTIYF; v_call: TRBV6-1; clone_size: once; d_call: -; j_call: TRBJ1-3
cdr3_nt: TGTGCCAGCAGTGGACTAGCGGGAGGTTATGAGCAGTTCTTC; cdr3_aa: CASSGLAGGYEQFF; v_call: TRBV2; clone_size: -; d_call: TRBD2; j_call: TRBJ2-1
cdr3_nt: TGTGCCAGCAGCCATGGGCTAGCGGGTGGTCAGAGTAAGCAGTTCTTC; cdr3_aa: CASSHGLAGGQSKQFF; v_call: TRBV4-2; clone_size: -; d_call: TRBD2; j_call: TRBJ2-1
cdr3_nt: TGTGCCAGCAGCCAAGTCAGGGTCGTGGGGGGCTACACCTTC; cdr3_aa: CASSQVRVVGGYTF; v_call: TRBV3-1/TRBV3-2; clone_size: -; d_call: -; j_call: TRBJ1-2
cdr3_nt: TGTGCCAGCAGCTTAAAGTCTCGGGGGGGAAGCTCAGATACGCAGTATTTT; cdr3_aa: CASSLKSRGGSSDTQYF; v_call: TRBV7-3; clone_size: -; d_call: TRBD2; j_call: TRBJ2-3
cdr3_nt: TGTGCCAGCAGCCACCGCGCCGGTAATCAGCCCCAGCATTTT; cdr3_aa: CASSHRAGNQPQHF; v_call: TRBV5-8; clone_size: -; d_call: -; j_call: TRBJ1-5
cdr3_nt: TGTGCCAGCAGAAGACAGGGCGGGAGGGCCAACGTCCTGACTTTC; cdr3_aa: CASRRQGGRANVLTF; v_call: TRBV11-2; clone_size: -; d_call: -; j_call: TRBJ2-6
cdr3_nt: TGTGCCAGCAGCGCCCAGTGGGCGGGAGCGGATACGCAGTATTTT; cdr3_aa: CASSAQWAGADTQYF; v_call: TRBV9; clone_size: -; d_call: TRBD2; j_call: TRBJ2-3
cdr3_nt: TGTGCCAGCAGCCTTGTCGGGGGTGATTCAAAAGCTTTCTTT; cdr3_aa: CASSLVGGDSKAFF; v_call: TRBV7-2; clone_size: -; d_call: -; j_call: TRBJ1-1
cdr3_nt: TGTGCCAGCAGCTTAGATGTGTCGGGGTACACTGAAGCTTTCTTT; cdr3_aa: CASSLDVSGYTEAFF; v_call: TRBV11-2; clone_size: -; d_call: -; j_call: TRBJ1-1
cdr3_nt: TGTGCCAGCGCTAGTGAGCGGGGTGCTGGAAACACCATATATTTT; cdr3_aa: CASASERGAGNTIYF; v_call: TRBV2; clone_size: -; d_call: -; j_call: TRBJ1-3
cdr3_nt: TGCGCCAGCAGCTCGGGACAGCGCAAGAACCGGAACACCGGGGAGCTGTTTTTT; cdr3_aa: CASSSGQRKNRNTGELFF; v_call: TRBV5-1; clone_size: -; d_call: TRBD1; j_call: TRBJ2-2
cdr3_nt: TGTGCCAGCAGCTTAACCCGGACAGGGACTTCTGGAAACATTCAGTACTTC; cdr3_aa: CASSLTRTGTSGNIQYF; v_call: TRBV7-9; clone_size: few; d_call: TRBD1; j_call: TRBJ2-4
cdr3_nt: TGTGCCAGCAGTTACTCGCATACTAGCGGGAGGACTTTATCGGATACGCAGTATTTT; cdr3_aa: CASSYSHTSGRTLSDTQYF; v_call: TRBV6-2/TRBV6-3; clone_size: -; d_call: TRBD2; j_call: TRBJ2-3
cdr3_nt: TGTGCCAGCAGTGTGGGACAGAATCAGCCCCAGCATTTT; cdr3_aa: CASSVGQNQPQHF; v_call: TRBV2; clone_size: -; d_call: TRBD1; j_call: TRBJ1-5
cdr3_nt: TGTGCCAGCAGCGGCGGACTAGCGGGAGGGGAAGAGACCCAGTACTTC; cdr3_aa: CASSGGLAGGEETQYF; v_call: TRBV9; clone_size: -; d_call: TRBD2; j_call: TRBJ2-5
cdr3_nt: TGTGCCAGCAGCTTAGATGGTTTGAGGGTAACTGAAGCTTTCTTT; cdr3_aa: CASSLDGLRVTEAFF; v_call: TRBV11-3; clone_size: -; d_call: -; j_call: TRBJ1-1
cdr3_nt: TGTGCCAGCAGCTTGGGGCCCAATGAGCAGTTCTTC; cdr3_aa: CASSLGPNEQFF; v_call: TRBV5-8; clone_size: -; d_call: -; j_call: TRBJ2-1
cdr3_nt: TGTGCCACCAGCCCAACTAATACAGGCTCCACGCAGTATTTT; cdr3_aa: CATSPTNTGSTQYF; v_call: TRBV15; clone_size: -; d_call: -; j_call: TRBJ2-3
cdr3_nt: TGTGCCAGCCTAGGGGACAGGGGGCTCTATGGCTACACCTTC; cdr3_aa: CASLGDRGLYGYTF; v_call: TRBV7-9; clone_size: -; d_call: TRBD1; j_call: TRBJ1-2
cdr3_nt: TGTGCCAGCAGTTTAGGCAGGGGGCATTCCGGCTACACCTTC; cdr3_aa: CASSLGRGHSGYTF; v_call: TRBV27; clone_size: -; d_call: TRBD1; j_call: TRBJ1-2
cdr3_nt: TGTGCCAGCAGCGTAAAAGCGGGAGCACTCGACAATGAGCAGTTCTTC; cdr3_aa: CASSVKAGALDNEQFF; v_call: TRBV9; clone_size: -; d_call: TRBD2; j_call: TRBJ2-1
cdr3_nt: TGTGCCAGCAGCGCAGAGGGGGTCCGAGGTTGGCAGCCCCAGCATTTT; cdr3_aa: CASSAEGVRGWQPQHF; v_call: TRBV9; clone_size: -; d_call: -; j_call: TRBJ1-5
cdr3_nt: TGTGCCTGGAGATCTGGGGGCGCGTCTAATGAAAAACTGTTTTTT; cdr3_aa: CAWRSGGASNEKLFF; v_call: TRBV30; clone_size: -; d_call: -; j_call: TRBJ1-4
cdr3_nt: TGCGCCAGCAGTGCACGGACTAGCGGCACCGGGGAGCTGTTTTTT; cdr3_aa: CASSARTSGTGELFF; v_call: TRBV10-2; clone_size: -; d_call: TRBD2; j_call: TRBJ2-2
cdr3_nt: TGCGCCAGCAGCCAAACAGGAATGAACACTGAAGCTTTCTTT; cdr3_aa: CASSQTGMNTEAFF; v_call: TRBV4-1; clone_size: -; d_call: -; j_call: TRBJ1-1
cdr3_nt: TGTGCCAGCAGCTCGGGGGTCTCCTACAATGAGCAGTTCTTC; cdr3_aa: CASSSGVSYNEQFF; v_call: TRBV7-3; clone_size: -; d_call: -; j_call: TRBJ2-1
cdr3_nt: TGTGCCTGGAGTGTCCCAGGCGGGGAGACCCAGTACTTC; cdr3_aa: CAWSVPGGETQYF; v_call: TRBV30; clone_size: -; d_call: -; j_call: TRBJ2-5
cdr3_nt: TGTGCCAGCCGGGGAGGGACCCACCGCCAGCCCCTCCACTTT; cdr3_aa: CASRGGTHRQPLHF; v_call: TRBV6-5; clone_size: once; d_call: -; j_call: TRBJ1-6
cdr3_nt: TGTGCCAGCAGCGTCTACAGGGAGGGCTATGGCTACACCTTC; cdr3_aa: CASSVYREGYGYTF; v_call: TRBV7-9; clone_size: -; d_call: -; j_call: TRBJ1-2
cdr3_nt: TGTGCCAGCAGAGGGGCTTTGACTAATGAAAAACTGTTTTTT; cdr3_aa: CASRGALTNEKLFF; v_call: TRBV5-5; clone_size: -; d_call: -; j_call: TRBJ1-4
cdr3_nt: TGTGCCAGCAGTTCCTTCCGGGGGGCCTCTGGAAACACCATATATTTT; cdr3_aa: CASSSFRGASGNTIYF; v_call: TRBV11-2; clone_size: -; d_call: -; j_call: TRBJ1-3
cdr3_nt: TGTGCCAGTTCCTACTGGGGGGTCGGGGAGACCCAGTACTTC; cdr3_aa: CASSYWGVGETQYF; v_call: TRBV25-1; clone_size: -; d_call: -; j_call: TRBJ2-5
cdr3_nt: TGCGCCAGCAGCCTTGGTCCCGGGACTAGCTCGAGAGAGCAGTACTTC; cdr3_aa: CASSLGPGTSSREQYF; v_call: TRBV4-1; clone_size: -; d_call: TRBD2; j_call: TRBJ2-7
cdr3_nt: TGCGCCAGCAGTCGTAGCGGGGGGTTAGGATTCAACACAGATACGCAGTATTTT; cdr3_aa: CASSRSGGLGFNTDTQYF; v_call: TRBV4-1; clone_size: -; d_call: TRBD2; j_call: TRBJ2-3
cdr3_nt: TGCGCCAGCAGCGCGGGACTAGCGGGAGTTGACGAGCAGTACTTC; cdr3_aa: CASSAGLAGVDEQYF; v_call: TRBV5-1; clone_size: -; d_call: TRBD2; j_call: TRBJ2-7
cdr3_nt: TGTGCCACCAGTGAGACAGGAATGAAAGGCTACACCTTC; cdr3_aa: CATSETGMKGYTF; v_call: TRBV24-1; clone_size: once; d_call: -; j_call: TRBJ1-2
cdr3_nt: TGTGCCGGCGCCTACAGGGGGGACTCCTACGAGCAGTACTTC; cdr3_aa: CAGAYRGDSYEQYF; v_call: TRBV30; clone_size: -; d_call: TRBD1; j_call: TRBJ2-7
cdr3_nt: TGCGCCAGCAGCCCCGGGGGACAGGGATACGATGAGCAGTTCTTC; cdr3_aa: CASSPGGQGYDEQFF; v_call: TRBV5-1; clone_size: -; d_call: TRBD1; j_call: TRBJ2-1
cdr3_nt: TGTGCCAGCAGCCAAGAGGGCAGCATGAACACTGAAGCTTTCTTT; cdr3_aa: CASSQEGSMNTEAFF; v_call: TRBV4-2; clone_size: -; d_call: -; j_call: TRBJ1-1
cdr3_nt: TGTGCCAACAGGGGCGGGGCCTCCTACAATGAGCAGTTCTTC; cdr3_aa: CANRGGASYNEQFF; v_call: TRBV6-5; clone_size: -; d_call: -; j_call: TRBJ2-1
cdr3_nt: TGTGCCAGCAGTGAGAGCGCATTCTATGGCTACACCTTC; cdr3_aa: CASSESAFYGYTF; v_call: TRBV6-1; clone_size: -; d_call: -; j_call: TRBJ1-2
cdr3_nt: TGTGCCAGCGGGCCCGGTAGCAATCAGCCCCAGCATTTT; cdr3_aa: CASGPGSNQPQHF; v_call: TRBV2; clone_size: -; d_call: -; j_call: TRBJ1-5
cdr3_nt: TGTGCCAGCAGCGAAGAACAGAGATCTAACTATGGCTACACCTTC; cdr3_aa: CASSEEQRSNYGYTF; v_call: TRBV7-9; clone_size: -; d_call: -; j_call: TRBJ1-2
cdr3_nt: TGTGCCAGCAGCCAAGATTGGGACTCCGGAAAGAATAGCTATGGCTACACCTTC; cdr3_aa: CASSQDWDSGKNSYGYTF; v_call: TRBV14; clone_size: -; d_call: -; j_call: TRBJ1-2
cdr3_nt: TGTGCCAGCAGCCGGGACAGGAATTACGAGCAGTACTTC; cdr3_aa: CASSRDRNYEQYF; v_call: TRBV5-4; clone_size: -; d_call: TRBD1; j_call: TRBJ2-7
cdr3_nt: TGCGCCAGCAGCCACACGTCCCAACTCCTATTGGGCAGGGGGCCTGGGGCCAACGTCCTGACTTTC; cdr3_aa: CASSHTSQLLLGRGPGANVLTF; v_call: TRBV4-1; clone_size: -; d_call: TRBD1; j_call: TRBJ2-6
cdr3_nt: TGTGCCAGTAGTAAGGGGGGGCAGGAGCAGTTCTTC; cdr3_aa: CASSKGGQEQFF; v_call: TRBV19; clone_size: -; d_call: -; j_call: TRBJ2-1
cdr3_nt: TGCGCCAGCAGCCAAGACGGGATCGGGGGTGGAAAAGAGACCCAGTACTTC; cdr3_aa: CASSQDGIGGGKETQYF; v_call: TRBV4-1; clone_size: -; d_call: -; j_call: TRBJ2-5